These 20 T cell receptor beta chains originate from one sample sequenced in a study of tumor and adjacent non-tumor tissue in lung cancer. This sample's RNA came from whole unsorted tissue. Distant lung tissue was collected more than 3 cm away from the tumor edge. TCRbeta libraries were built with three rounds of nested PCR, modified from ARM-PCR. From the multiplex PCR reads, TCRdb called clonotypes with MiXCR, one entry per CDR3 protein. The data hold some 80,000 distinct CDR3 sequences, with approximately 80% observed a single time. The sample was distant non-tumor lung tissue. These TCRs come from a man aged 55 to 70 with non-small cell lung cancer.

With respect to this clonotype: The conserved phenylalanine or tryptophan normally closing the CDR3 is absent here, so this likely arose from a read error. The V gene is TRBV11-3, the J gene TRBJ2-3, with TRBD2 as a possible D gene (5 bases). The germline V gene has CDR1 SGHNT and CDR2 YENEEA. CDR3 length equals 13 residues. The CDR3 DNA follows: TGTACCAGCAGCTTTCAGGAGGCAGATATGCAGTATTAT. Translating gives CTSSFQEADMQYY.

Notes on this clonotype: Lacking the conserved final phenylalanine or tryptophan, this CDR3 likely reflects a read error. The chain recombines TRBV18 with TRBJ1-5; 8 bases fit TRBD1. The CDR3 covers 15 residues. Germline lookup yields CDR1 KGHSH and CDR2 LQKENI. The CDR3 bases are TGTGCCAGGTCACCAAGGACAGGGAGCGATCAGCCCCAGCATTCT. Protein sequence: CARSPRTGSDQPQHS.

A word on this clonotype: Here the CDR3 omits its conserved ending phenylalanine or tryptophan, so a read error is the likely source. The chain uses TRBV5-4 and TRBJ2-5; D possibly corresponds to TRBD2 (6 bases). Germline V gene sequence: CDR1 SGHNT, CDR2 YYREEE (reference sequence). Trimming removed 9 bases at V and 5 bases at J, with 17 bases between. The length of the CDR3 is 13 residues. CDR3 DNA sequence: TGTGCCAACAGAGAGATCGCGGGGGAGACCCAGTACATC. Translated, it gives CANREIAGETQYI.

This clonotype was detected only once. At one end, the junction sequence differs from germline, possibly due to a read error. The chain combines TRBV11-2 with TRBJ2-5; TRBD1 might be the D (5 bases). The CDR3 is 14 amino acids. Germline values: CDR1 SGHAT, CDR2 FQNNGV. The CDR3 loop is CAGSSEQVRETQYF. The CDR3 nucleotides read TGTGCCGGCAGCTCTGAACAGGTCCGAGAGACCCAGTACTTC.

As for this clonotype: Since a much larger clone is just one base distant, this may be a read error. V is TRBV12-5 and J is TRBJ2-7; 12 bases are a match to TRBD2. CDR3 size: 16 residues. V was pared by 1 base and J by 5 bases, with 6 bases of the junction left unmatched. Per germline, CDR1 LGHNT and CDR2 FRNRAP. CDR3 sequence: CASGLALAGGPHEQYF. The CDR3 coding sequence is TGTGCTAGTGGTTTGGCCCTAGCGGGAGGGCCCCACGAGCAGTACTTC.

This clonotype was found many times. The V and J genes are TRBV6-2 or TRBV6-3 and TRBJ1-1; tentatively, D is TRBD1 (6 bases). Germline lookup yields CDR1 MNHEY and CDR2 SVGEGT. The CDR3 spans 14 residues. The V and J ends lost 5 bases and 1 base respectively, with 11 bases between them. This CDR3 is CASSDGGGNTEAFF. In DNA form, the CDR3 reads TGTGCCAGCAGTGATGGAGGGGGGAACACTGAAGCTTTCTTT.

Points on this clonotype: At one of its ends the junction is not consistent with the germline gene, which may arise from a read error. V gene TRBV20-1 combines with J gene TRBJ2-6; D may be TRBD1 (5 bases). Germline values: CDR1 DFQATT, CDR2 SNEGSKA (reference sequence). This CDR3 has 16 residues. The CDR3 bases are TGCAGTGCTCGAGGCGGCGGTAGCTCTGGGGCCAACGTTCTGACTTTC. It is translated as CSARGGGSSGANVLTF.

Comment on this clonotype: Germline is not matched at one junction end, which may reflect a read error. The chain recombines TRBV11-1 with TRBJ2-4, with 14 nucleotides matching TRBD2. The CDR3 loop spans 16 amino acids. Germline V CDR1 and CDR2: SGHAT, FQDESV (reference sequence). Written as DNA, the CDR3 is TGTGCCAGCAGTCAGACTAGCGGGAGGGCCAAAAACATTCATTACTTC. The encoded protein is CASSQTSGRAKNIHYF.

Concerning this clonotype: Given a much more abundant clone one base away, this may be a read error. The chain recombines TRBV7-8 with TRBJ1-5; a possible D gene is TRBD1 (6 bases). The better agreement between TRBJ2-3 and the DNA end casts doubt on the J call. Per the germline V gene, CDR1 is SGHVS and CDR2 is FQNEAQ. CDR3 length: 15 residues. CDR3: CASSLTKGDNQPQYF. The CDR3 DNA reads TGTGCCAGCAGCTTAACCAAAGGGGACAATCAGCCCCAGTATTTT.

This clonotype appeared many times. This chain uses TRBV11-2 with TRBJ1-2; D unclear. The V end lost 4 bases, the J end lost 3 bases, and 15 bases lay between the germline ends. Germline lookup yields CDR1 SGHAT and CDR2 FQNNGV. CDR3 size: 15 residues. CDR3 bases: TGTGCCAGCAGCTCCAGGACCGCCGCGGACTATGGCTACACCTTC. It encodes CASSSRTAADYGYTF. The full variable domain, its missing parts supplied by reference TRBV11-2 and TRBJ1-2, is EAGVAQSPRYKIIEKRQSVAFWCNPISGHATLYWYQQILGQGPKLLIQFQNNGVVDDSQLPKDRFSAERLKGVDSTLKIQPAKLEDSAVYLCASSSRTAADYGYTFGSGTRLTVV.

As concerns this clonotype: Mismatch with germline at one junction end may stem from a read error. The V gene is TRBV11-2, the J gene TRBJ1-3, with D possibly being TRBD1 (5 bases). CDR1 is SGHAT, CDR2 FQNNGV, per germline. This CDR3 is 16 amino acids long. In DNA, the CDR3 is TGTACCAGGAGCTCCATTAGGGGCCGAACTGGAAACACCATATATTTT. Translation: CTRSSIRGRTGNTIYF.

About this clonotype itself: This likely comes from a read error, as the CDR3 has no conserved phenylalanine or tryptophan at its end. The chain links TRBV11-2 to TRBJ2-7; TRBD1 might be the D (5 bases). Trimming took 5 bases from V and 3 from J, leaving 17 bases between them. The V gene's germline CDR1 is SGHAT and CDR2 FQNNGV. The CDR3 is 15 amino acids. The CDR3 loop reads CASSQNRSPIYEQYL. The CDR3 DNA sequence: TGTGCCAGCAGCCAAAACAGGTCCCCCATCTACGAGCAGTACTTA.

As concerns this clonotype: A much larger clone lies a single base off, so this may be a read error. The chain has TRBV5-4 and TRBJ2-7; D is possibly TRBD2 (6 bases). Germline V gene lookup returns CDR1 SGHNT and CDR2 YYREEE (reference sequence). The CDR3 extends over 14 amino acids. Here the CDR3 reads CASSREALGYEHYF. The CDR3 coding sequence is TGTGCCAGCAGCAGGGAGGCCCTGGGATACGAGCATTACTTC. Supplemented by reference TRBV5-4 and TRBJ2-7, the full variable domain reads ETGVTQSPTHLIKTRGQQVTLRCSSQSGHNTVSWYQQALGQGPQFIFQYYREEENGRGNFPPRFSGLQFPNYSSELNVNALELDDSALYLCASSREALGYEHYFGPGTRLTVT.

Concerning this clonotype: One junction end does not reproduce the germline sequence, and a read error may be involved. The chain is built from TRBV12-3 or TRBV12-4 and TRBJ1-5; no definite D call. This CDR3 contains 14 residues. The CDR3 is CASSPAGEGQPQHF. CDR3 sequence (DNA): TGTGCCAGCAGTCCCGCCGGTGAAGGTCAGCCCCAACATTTT.

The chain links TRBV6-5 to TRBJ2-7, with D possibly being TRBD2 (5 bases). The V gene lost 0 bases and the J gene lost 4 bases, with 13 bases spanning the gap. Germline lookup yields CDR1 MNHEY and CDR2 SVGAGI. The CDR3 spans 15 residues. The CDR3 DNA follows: TGTGCCAGCAGTTACTCGAGGGTCGCTGGATACGAGCAGTACTTC. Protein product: CASSYSRVAGYEQYF.

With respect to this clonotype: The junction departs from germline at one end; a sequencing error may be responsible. CDR3 region: CASSQESTPPGVYDYTF. As DNA, the CDR3 is TGCGCCAGCAGCCAAGAATCCACCCCCCCGGGGGTATATGACTACACCTTC. V gene TRBV4-1 combines with J gene TRBJ1-2, with D possibly being TRBD1 (5 bases). This CDR3 contains 17 residues. CDR1 and CDR2 (germline): MGHRA, YSYEKL.

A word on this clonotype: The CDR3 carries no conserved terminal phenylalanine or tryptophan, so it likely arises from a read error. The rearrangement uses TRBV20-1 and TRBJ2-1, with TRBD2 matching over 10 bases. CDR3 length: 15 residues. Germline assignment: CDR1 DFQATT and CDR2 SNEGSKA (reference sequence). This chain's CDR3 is CRADSAGGPWNEQFL. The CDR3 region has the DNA TGTAGAGCTGACTCAGCGGGGGGGCCGTGGAATGAGCAGTTCCTC.

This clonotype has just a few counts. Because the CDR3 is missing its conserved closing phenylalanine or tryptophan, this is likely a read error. As DNA, the CDR3 is TGTGCCAGCCGCGGGGGAATACTTTACAATGAGCAGTTCTCA. This encodes CASRGGILYNEQFS. The rearrangement uses TRBV6-5 and TRBJ2-1; 7 nucleotides align to TRBD2. The CDR3 consists of 14 residues. Trimming removed 8 bases from V and 4 bases from J; junction bases left unmatched: 8. Germline-derived CDR1 and CDR2 are MNHEY and SVGAGI.

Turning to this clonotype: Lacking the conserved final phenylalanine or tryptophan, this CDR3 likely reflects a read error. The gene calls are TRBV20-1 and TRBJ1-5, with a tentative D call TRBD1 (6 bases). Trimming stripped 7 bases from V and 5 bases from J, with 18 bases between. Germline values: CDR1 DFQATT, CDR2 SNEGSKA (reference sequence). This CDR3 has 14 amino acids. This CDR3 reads CSVKSAGVDQPQHL. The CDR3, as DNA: TGCAGTGTTAAGTCTGCAGGGGTTGATCAGCCCCAGCATCTT.

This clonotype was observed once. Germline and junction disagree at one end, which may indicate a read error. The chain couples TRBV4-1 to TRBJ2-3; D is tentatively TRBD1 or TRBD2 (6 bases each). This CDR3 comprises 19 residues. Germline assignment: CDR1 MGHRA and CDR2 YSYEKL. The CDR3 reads CASSQEEGDAEGSTDMQYF. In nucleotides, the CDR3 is TGCGCCAGCAGCCAAGAAGAGGGGGATGCGGAGGGGAGCACAGATATGCAGTATTTT.